Below, 14 T cell receptor beta chains from the same sample are listed, as sequenced in a study of T cell clones after liver transplantation. The method was immunoSEQ multiplex PCR; TCRdb's version includes in-frame clones alone and lacks a portion of them. The sample lists around 19,000 clones; about 90% were seen once. The material sequenced was CD8+ T cells from blood, taken before liver transplant. The receptors stem from a human donor who received a liver transplant.

This clone was found a few times. V is TRBV4-3 and J is TRBJ2-5, with a possible D match to TRBD2 (5 bases). CDR1 is LGHNA, CDR2 YSLEER, per germline. The CDR3 extends over 13 amino acids. The V end was cut by 4 bases, the J end by 0 bases, with 6 bases between. CDR3 nucleotides: TGCGCCAGCAGCCTGGACTACCAAGAGACCCAGTACTTC. Translation gives CASSLDYQETQYF.

The chain links TRBV4-2 to TRBJ2-6, with D possibly being TRBD1 (5 bases). V lost 2 bases and J 2 bases, leaving 10 bases between the germline ends. Germline lookup yields CDR1 LGHNA and CDR2 YNFKEQ. The CDR3 has 16 residues. CDR3 in DNA: TGTGCCAGCAGCCAACCAGGGTACCCTGGGGCCAACGTCCTGACTTTC. As protein: CASSQPGYPGANVLTF.

V gene TRBV7-2 combines with J gene TRBJ1-2; D unclear. CDR3 length: 12 residues. CDR1 SGHTA and CDR2 FQGNSA come from the germline V gene. V was cut by 5 bases and J by 9 bases, with 13 bases left in between. The CDR3 DNA sequence: TGTGCCAGCAGCCCCACAGCGTCTAGCTACACCTTC. Protein sequence: CASSPTASSYTF.

Here the CDR3 reads CASSIGSGSSDTQYF. CDR3 bases: TGTGCCAGCAGTATCGGTAGCGGGAGCTCAGATACGCAGTATTTT. The chain recombines TRBV27 with TRBJ2-3, with 9 bases fitting TRBD2. Trimming removed 5 bases from V and 4 bases from J; junction bases left unmatched: 7. Germline V gene sequence: CDR1 MNHEY, CDR2 SMNVEV (reference sequence). This CDR3 has 15 amino acids.

The chain recombines TRBV4-3 with TRBJ2-3; 9 bases line up with TRBD2. Trimming cost V 0 bases and J 3 bases; bases outside gene matches: 10. Germline CDR1 and CDR2: LGHNA and YSLEER. This CDR3 contains 18 residues. The CDR3 DNA sequence: TGCGCCAGCAGCCAAGATTTGACCGGACTAGCGATAACAGATACGCAGTATTTT. It yields the protein CASSQDLTGLAITDTQYF.

The V call is TRBV28, the J call TRBJ2-7, with D hard to call. The CDR3 runs to 10 residues. V dropped 4 bases and J dropped 6 bases, with 4 bases sitting between them. CDR1 and CDR2 from the germline V gene are MDHEN and SYDVKM. The CDR3 sequence is CASSYSEQYF. Here the CDR3 DNA reads TGTGCCAGCAGTTATAGCGAGCAGTACTTC.

The rearrangement joins TRBV6-5 to TRBJ2-3, with D perhaps TRBD1 or TRBD2 (6 bases each). Looked up from germline, CDR1 is MNHEY and CDR2 is SVGAGI. The V end lost 10 bases, the J end lost 0 bases, and 17 bases lay between the germline ends. This CDR3 has 15 residues. The CDR3: CATLGGTGSTDTQYF. For the CDR3, the DNA is TGTGCCACCCTCGGGGGAACAGGGAGCACAGATACGCAGTATTTT.

The chain joins TRBV11-2 to TRBJ2-1, with D uncertain. The V gene lost 3 bases and the J gene lost 5 bases, with 17 bases spanning the gap. There are 16 residues in the CDR3. Germline CDR1 is SGHAT and CDR2 is FQNNGV. The CDR3 DNA reads as TGTGCCAGCAGCTTGTTAAATCCTCACCGGGACAATGAGCAGTTCTTC. As protein: CASSLLNPHRDNEQFF.

The rearrangement joins TRBV2 to TRBJ2-7; no definite D call. Germline-derived CDR1 and CDR2 are SNHLY and FYNNEI. The CDR3 loop spans 14 amino acids. The ends were cut back, 1 base at V and 2 bases at J, with 9 bases in the middle. The CDR3 DNA follows: TGTGCCAGCAGTGAAGAGGCAGCCACCTACGAGCAGTACTTC. Translating it yields CASSEEAATYEQYF.

The chain has TRBV28 and TRBJ1-2; D gene uncertain. V shed 6 bases and J shed 4 bases, with 15 bases lying between them. This CDR3 is built from 14 residues. Germline V gene sequence: CDR1 MDHEN, CDR2 SYDVKM. CDR3 amino acids: CASRSIKVSYGYTF. In nucleotides, the CDR3 is TGTGCCAGCAGGTCGATTAAGGTCAGCTATGGCTACACCTTC.

This chain connects TRBV6-5 to TRBJ1-1; D may be TRBD1 (5 bases). Germline lookup yields CDR1 MNHEY and CDR2 SVGAGI. The ends were cut back, 2 bases at V and 1 base at J, with 8 bases in the middle. This CDR3 region has 14 residues. CDR3: CASSYAGQNTEAFF. The DNA of the CDR3 is TGTGCCAGCAGTTACGCGGGGCAGAACACTGAAGCTTTCTTT.

This chain joins TRBV5-3 and TRBJ2-7; D is tentatively TRBD1 or TRBD2 (5 bases each). TRBV5-3 is noted as an ORF with a role that remains uncertain. The CDR3 has 16 amino acids. V lost 4 bases to trimming and J lost 1 base, with 18 bases between them. The CDR3 DNA reads as TGTGCCAGAAGCGGGGGTCATCCCGGAGAATCCTACGAGCAGTACTTC. Translating gives CARSGGHPGESYEQYF.

This clone is labeled as medium-sized. The chain's CDR3 is CASSPQPGQGPNQPQHF. The CDR3 bases are TGCGCCAGCAGCCCCCAGCCGGGACAGGGCCCTAATCAGCCCCAGCATTTT. The genes are TRBV4-1 and TRBJ1-5; 9 bases are a match to TRBD1. The ends lost 4 bases at V and 4 bases at J; junction bases unmatched: 11. Germline CDR1 and CDR2: MGHRA and YSYEKL. The CDR3 is 17 residues long.

The chain employs TRBV2 and TRBJ1-5, with 8 positions matching TRBD1. CDR3 size: 12 residues. J gave up 4 bases and V 10 bases, and 3 bases lay outside the gene matches. The germline CDR1 and CDR2 sequences are SNHLY and FYNNEI. CDR3 in DNA: TGTGCCATAAGACAGGGGAATCAGCCCCAGCATTTT. Encoded protein: CAIRQGNQPQHF.